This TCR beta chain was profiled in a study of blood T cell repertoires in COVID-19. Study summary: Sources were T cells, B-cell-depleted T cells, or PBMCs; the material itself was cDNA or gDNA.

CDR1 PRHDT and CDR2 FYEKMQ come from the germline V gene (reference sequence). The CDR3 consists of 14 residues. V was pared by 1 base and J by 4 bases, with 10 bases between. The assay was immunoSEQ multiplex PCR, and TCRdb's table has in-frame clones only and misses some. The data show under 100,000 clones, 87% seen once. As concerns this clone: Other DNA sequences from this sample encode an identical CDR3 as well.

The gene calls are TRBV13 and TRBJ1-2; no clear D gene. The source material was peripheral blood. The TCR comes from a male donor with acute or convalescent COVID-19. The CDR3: CASSLEGGSYGYTF. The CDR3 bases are TGTGCCAGCAGCTTAGAAGGAGGGTCCTATGGCTACACCTTC.